This TCR beta chain was sequenced in a study of blood T cell repertoires in COVID-19. The overall study: COVID-19 samples, acute and convalescent, were from the United States, Italy and Spain. The cDNA or gDNA used as material had been derived from T cells, B-cell-depleted T cells, or PBMCs.

Looked up from germline, CDR1 is ENHRY and CDR2 is SYGVKD. V lost 11 bases and J lost 4; bases outside the gene matches: 18. The CDR3 length is 17 residues. Authors' analysis steps: Amplification of reference gene primers was used by the study to estimate nucleated cell counts. The protocol was immunoSEQ multiplex PCR, while the TCRdb copy is restricted to in-frame clones and leaves out a portion. D and trimming come from the DNA, and the V and J calls and clone size come from that table. The sample lists some 270,000 clones, approximately 83% seen once, with approximately 9.9% in the top ten. The rearrangement uses TRBV10-3 and TRBJ2-3, with TRBD1 matching 10 bases. Sequenced sample: peripheral blood. The sequence was collected from a woman aged 70 to 79 with acute or convalescent COVID-19. The CDR3 DNA reads as TGTGCCTCACGGTCGGGGGCGGGACAGGGGATTCCAGATACGCAGTATTTT. Its translation is CASRSGAGQGIPDTQYF.